This T cell receptor beta chain comes out of a study of T cell changes during pregnancy in multiple sclerosis. Per germline, CDR1 LGHNA and CDR2 YNFKEQ. V lost 3 bases and J 2 bases, leaving 14 bases between the germline ends. CDR3 length: 16 residues. Assay used: immunoSEQ multiplex PCR; TCRdb lists only in-frame clones, some missing. The sample has about 75,000 clones; approximately 88% are singletons. This receptor was obtained from a female donor in good health, enrolled as a control in a pregnancy study. The rearrangement joins TRBV4-2 to TRBJ2-1; a possible D gene is TRBD1 (5 bases). The sequences come from peripheral blood, collected in the first trimester of pregnancy. CDR3 in DNA: TGTGCCAGCAGCCACCCCTCCAGGGCCACCTACAATGAGCAGTTCTTC. Its protein is CASSHPSRATYNEQFF.